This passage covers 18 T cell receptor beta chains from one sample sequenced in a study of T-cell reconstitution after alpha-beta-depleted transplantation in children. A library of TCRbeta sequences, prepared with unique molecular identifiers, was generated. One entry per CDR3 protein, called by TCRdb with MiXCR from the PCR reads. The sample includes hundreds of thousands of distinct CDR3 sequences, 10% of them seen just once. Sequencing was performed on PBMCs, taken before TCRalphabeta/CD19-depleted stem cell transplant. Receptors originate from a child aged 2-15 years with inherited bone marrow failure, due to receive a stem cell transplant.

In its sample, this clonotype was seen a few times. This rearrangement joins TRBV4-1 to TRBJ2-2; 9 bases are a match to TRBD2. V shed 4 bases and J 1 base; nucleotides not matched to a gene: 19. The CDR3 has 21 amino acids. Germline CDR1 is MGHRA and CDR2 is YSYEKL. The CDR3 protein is CASSRYLAGGLTSGNTGELFF. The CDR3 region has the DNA TGCGCCAGCAGCCGGTACTTGGCAGGGGGGTTGACTAGCGGGAACACCGGGGAGCTGTTTTTT.

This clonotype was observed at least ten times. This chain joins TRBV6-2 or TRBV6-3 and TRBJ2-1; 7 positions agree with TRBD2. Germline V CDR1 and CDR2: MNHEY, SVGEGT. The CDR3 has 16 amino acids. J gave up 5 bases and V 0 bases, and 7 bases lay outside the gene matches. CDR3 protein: CASSYSPWEGDNEQFF. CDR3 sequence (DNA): TGTGCCAGCAGTTACTCCCCATGGGAGGGTGACAATGAGCAGTTCTTC.

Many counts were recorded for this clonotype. The CDR3 loop is CASKTGGLAGELFF. The CDR3 nucleotides are TGTGCCAGCAAGACAGGGGGCTTGGCGGGGGAGCTGTTTTTT. V and J are TRBV6-1 and TRBJ2-2; 10 positions agree with TRBD1. CDR3 length: 14 amino acids. Germline V gives CDR1 MNHNS, CDR2 SASEGT. The V and J ends lost 7 bases and 8 bases, in that order; junction bases with no gene match: 7.

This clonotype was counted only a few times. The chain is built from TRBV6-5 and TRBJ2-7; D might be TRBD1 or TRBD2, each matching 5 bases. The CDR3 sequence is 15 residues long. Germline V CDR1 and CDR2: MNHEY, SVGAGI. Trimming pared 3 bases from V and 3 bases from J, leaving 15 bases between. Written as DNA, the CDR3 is TGTGCCAGCAGTTATTCAGGGAGAAGAGGCTACGAGCAGTACTTC. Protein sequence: CASSYSGRRGYEQYF.

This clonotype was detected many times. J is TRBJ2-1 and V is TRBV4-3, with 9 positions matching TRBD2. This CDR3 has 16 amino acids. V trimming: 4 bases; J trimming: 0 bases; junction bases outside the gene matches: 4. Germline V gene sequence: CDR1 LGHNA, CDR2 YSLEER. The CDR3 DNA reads TGCGCCAGCAGCCTTCTTAGCGGGAGCTCCTACAATGAGCAGTTCTTC. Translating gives CASSLLSGSSYNEQFF.

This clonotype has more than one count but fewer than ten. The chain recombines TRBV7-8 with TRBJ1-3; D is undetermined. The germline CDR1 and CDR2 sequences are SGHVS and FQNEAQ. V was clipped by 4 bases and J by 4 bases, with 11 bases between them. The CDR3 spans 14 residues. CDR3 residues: CASSWTRLGNTIYF. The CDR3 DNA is TGTGCCAGCAGCTGGACGCGGTTGGGAAACACCATATATTTT.

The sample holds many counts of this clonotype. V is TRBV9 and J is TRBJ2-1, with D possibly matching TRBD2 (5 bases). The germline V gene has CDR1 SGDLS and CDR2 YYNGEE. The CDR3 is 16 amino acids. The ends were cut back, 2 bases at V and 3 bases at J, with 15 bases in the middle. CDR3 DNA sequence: TGTGCCAGCAGCGTCCGGGTGGCCGGAGGCTACAATGAGCAGTTCTTC. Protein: CASSVRVAGGYNEQFF.

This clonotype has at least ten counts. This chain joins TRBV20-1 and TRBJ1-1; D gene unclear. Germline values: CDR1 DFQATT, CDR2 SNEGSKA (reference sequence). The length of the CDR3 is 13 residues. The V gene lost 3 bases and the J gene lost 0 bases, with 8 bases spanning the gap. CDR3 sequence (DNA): TGCAGTGCTAGCAGGATTTTGAACACTGAAGCTTTCTTT. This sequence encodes CSASRILNTEAFF.

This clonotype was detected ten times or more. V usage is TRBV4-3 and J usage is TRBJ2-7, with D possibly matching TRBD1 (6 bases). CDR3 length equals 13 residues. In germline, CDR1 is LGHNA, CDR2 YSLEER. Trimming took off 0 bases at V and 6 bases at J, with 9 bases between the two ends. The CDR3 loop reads CASSQDGGSEQYF. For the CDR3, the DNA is TGCGCCAGCAGCCAAGATGGGGGCTCCGAGCAGTACTTC.

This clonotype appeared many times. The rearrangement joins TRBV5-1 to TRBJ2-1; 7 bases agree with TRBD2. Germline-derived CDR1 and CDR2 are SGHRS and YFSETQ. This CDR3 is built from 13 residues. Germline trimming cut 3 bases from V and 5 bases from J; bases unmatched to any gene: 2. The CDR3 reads CASSSSGDNEQFF. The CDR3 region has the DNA TGCGCCAGCAGCTCTAGCGGAGACAATGAGCAGTTCTTC. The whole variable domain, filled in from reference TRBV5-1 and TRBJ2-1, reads KAGVTQTPRYLIKTRGQQVTLSCSPISGHRSVSWYQQTPGQGLQFLFEYFSETQRNKGNFPGRFSGRQFSNSRSEMNVSTLELGDSALYLCASSSSGDNEQFFGPGTRLTVL.

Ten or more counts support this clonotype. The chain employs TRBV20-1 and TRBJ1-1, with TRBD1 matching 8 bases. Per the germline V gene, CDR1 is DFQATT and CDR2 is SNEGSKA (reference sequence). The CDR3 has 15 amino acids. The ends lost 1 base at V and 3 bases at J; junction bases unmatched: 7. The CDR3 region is CSARAGQELDTEAFF. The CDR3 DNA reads TGCAGTGCTAGAGCGGGACAGGAGTTAGACACTGAAGCTTTCTTT.

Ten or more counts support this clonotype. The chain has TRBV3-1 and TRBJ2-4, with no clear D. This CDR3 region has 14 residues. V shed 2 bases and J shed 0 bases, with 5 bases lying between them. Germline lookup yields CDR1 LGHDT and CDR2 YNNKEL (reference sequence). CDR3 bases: TGTGCCAGCAGCCAAAGTGTAGCCAAAAACATTCAGTACTTC. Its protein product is CASSQSVAKNIQYF.

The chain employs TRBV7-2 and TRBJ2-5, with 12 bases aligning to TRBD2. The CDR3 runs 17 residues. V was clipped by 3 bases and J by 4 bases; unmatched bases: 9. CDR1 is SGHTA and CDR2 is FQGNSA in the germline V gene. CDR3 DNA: TGTGCCAGCAGCTTTCCTCCAACTAGCGGGAGGATAGAGACCCAGTACTTC. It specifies CASSFPPTSGRIETQYF.

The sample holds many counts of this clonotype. CDR3 nucleotide sequence: TGTGCCAGCAGTTTAATTTTAGATTTATCCAGGGCGGGTCGGGCAACTAATGAAAAACTGTTTTTT. Its translation: CASSLILDLSRAGRATNEKLFF. The rearrangement joins TRBV12-3 or TRBV12-4 to TRBJ1-4; possibly TRBD1 for D (5 bases). V gave up 2 bases and J gave up 0 bases, with 28 bases separating them. The CDR3 runs 22 residues.

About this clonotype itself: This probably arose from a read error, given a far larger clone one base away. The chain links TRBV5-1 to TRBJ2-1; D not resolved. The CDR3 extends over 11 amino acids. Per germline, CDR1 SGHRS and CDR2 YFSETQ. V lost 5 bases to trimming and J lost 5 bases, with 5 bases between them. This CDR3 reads CASRLHNEQFF. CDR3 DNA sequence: TGCGCCAGCAGGTTGCACAATGAGCAGTTCTTC.

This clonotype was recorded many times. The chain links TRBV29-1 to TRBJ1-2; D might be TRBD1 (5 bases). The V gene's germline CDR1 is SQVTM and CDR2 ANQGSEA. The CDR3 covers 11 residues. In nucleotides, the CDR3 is TGCAGTGACTCGGGGGGCTATGGCTACACCTTC. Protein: CSDSGGYGYTF.

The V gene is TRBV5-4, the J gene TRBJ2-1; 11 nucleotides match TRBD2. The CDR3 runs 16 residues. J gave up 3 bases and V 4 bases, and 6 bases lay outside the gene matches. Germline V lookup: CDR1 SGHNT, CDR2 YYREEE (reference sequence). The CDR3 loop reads CASSEETSGNYNEQFF. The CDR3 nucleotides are TGTGCCAGCAGCGAGGAGACTAGCGGGAACTACAATGAGCAGTTCTTC.

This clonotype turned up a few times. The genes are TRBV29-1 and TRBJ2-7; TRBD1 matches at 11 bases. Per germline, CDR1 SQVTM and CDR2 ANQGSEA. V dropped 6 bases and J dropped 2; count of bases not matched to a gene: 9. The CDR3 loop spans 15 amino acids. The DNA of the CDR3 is TGCAGCGTGCAAAAAGGGGACAGGGGGACCTACGAGCAGTACTTC. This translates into CSVQKGDRGTYEQYF.